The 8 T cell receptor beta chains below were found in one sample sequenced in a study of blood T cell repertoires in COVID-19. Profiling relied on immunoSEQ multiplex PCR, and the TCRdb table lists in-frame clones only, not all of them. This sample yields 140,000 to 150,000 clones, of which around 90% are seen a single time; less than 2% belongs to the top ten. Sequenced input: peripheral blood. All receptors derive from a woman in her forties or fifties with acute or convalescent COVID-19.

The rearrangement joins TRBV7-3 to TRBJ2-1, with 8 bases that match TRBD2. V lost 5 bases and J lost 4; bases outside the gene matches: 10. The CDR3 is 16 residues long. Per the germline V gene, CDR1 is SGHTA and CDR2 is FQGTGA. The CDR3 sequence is CASSLSGTRTYNEQFF. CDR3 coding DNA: TGTGCCAGCAGCCTCTCCGGGACTAGGACATACAATGAGCAGTTCTTC.

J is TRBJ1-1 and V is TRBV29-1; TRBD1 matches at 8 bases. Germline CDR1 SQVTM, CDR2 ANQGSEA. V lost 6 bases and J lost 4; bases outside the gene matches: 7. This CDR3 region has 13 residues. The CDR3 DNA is TGCAGCGTCACCCGACAGGGGAGCACTGAAGCTTTCTTT. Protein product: CSVTRQGSTEAFF.

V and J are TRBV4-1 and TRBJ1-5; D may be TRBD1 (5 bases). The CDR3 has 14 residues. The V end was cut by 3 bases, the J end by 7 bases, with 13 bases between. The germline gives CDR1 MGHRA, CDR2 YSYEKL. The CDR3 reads CASSHGGSGQPQHF. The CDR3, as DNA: TGCGCCAGCAGCCACGGGGGTAGTGGGCAGCCCCAGCATTTT.

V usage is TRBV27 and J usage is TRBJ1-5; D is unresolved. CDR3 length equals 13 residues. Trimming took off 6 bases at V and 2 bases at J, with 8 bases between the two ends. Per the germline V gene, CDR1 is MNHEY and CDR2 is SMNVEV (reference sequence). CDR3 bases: TGTGCCAGCAGGTCTATTGGCAATCAGCCCCAGCATTTT. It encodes CASRSIGNQPQHF.

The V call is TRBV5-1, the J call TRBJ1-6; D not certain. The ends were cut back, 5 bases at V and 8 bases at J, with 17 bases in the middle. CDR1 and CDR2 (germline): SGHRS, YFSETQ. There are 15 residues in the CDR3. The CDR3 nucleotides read TGCGCCAGCAGGGTAGGAGCTAAGGTGGATTCACCCCTCCACTTT. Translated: CASRVGAKVDSPLHF.

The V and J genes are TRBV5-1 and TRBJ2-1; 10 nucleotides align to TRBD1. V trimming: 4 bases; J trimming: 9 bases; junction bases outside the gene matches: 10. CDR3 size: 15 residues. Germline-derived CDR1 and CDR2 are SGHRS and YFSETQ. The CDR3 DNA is TGCGCCAGCAGCCAACGACAGGGGGCGGAAGGTGAGCAGTTCTTC. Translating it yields CASSQRQGAEGEQFF.

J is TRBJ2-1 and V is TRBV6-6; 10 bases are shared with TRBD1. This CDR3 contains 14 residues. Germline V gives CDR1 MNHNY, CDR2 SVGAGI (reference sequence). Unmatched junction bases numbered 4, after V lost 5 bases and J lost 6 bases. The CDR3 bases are TGTGCCAGCAGTACCGGGACAGGGGTCAATGAGCAGTTCTTC. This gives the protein CASSTGTGVNEQFF.

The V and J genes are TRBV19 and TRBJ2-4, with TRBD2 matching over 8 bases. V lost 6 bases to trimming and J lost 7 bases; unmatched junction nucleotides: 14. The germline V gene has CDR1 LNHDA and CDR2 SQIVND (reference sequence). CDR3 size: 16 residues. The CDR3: CASSSAGGPPENIQYF. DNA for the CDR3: TGTGCCAGTAGCTCGGCGGGGGGACCGCCGGAGAACATTCAGTACTTC.